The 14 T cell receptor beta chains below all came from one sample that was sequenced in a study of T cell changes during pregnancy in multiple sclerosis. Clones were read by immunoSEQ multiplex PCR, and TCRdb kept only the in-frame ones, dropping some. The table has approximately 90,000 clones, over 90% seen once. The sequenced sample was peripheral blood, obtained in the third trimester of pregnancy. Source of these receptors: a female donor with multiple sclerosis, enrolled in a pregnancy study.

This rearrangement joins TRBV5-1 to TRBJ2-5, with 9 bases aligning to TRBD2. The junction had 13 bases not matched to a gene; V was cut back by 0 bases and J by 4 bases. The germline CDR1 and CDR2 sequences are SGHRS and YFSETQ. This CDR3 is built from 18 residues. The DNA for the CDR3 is TGCGCCAGCAGCTTGGAAGGTAGCGGGAGCGGCGGGAGAGAGACCCAGTACTTC. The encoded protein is CASSLEGSGSGGRETQYF.

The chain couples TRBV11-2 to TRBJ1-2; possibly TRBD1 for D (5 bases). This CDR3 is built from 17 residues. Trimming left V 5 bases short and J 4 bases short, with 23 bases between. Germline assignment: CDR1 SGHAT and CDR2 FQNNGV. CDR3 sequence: CASSHFSEGQGLYGYTF. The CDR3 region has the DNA TGTGCCAGCAGCCATTTCTCTGAGGGGCAGGGACTCTATGGCTACACCTTC.

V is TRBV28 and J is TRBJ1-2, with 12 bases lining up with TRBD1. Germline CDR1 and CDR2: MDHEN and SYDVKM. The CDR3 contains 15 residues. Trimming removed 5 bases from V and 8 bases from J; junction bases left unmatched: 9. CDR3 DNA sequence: TGTGCCAGCAGTAGTCCGGGACAGGGGGCTAGAGGCTACACCTTC. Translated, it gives CASSSPGQGARGYTF.

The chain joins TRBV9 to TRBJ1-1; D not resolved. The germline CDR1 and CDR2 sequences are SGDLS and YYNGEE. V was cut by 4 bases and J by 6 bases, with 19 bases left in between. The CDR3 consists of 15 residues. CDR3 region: CASSPSKGGRSEAFF. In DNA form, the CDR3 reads TGTGCCAGCAGCCCTAGCAAGGGAGGTAGGTCTGAAGCTTTCTTT.

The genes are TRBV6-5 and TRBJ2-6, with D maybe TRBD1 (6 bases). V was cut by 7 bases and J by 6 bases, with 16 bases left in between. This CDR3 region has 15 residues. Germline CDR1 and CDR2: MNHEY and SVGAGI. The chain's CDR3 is CASKNGRGLANVLTF. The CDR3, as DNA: TGTGCCAGCAAGAACGGCAGGGGCTTGGCCAACGTCCTGACTTTC.

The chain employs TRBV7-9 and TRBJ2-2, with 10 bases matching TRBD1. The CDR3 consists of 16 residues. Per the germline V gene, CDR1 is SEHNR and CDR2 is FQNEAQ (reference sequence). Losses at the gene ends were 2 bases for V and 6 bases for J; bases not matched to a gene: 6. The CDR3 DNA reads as TGTGCCAGCAGCTTACCCGACAGGGGGCGGTCCGGGGAGCTGTTTTTT. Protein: CASSLPDRGRSGELFF. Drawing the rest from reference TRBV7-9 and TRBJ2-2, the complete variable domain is DTGVSQNPRHKITKRGQNVTFRCDPISEHNRLYWYRQTLGQGPEFLTYFQNEAQLEKSRLLSDRFSAERPKGSFSTLEIQRTEQGDSAMYLCASSLPDRGRSGELFFGEGSRLTVL.

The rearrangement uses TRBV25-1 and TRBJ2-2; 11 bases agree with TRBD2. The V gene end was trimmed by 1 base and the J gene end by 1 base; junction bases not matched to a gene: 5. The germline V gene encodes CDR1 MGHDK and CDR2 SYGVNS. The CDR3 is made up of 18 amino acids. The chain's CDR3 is CASSESGTSGMNTGELFF. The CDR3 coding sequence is TGTGCCAGCAGTGAATCCGGGACTAGCGGTATGAACACCGGGGAGCTGTTTTTT.

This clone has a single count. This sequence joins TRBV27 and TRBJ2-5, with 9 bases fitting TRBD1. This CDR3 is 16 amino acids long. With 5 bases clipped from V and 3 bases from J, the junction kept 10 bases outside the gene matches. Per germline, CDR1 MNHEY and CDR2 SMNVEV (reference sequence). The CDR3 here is CASSPLRTGAEETQYF. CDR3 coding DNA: TGTGCCAGCAGTCCATTGCGGACAGGGGCCGAAGAGACCCAGTACTTC.

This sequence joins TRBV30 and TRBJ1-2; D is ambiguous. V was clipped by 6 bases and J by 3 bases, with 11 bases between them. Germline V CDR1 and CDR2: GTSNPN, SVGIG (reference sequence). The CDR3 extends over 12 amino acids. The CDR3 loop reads CACRGQDYGYTF. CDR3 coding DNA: TGTGCCTGCAGAGGGCAGGACTATGGCTACACCTTC.

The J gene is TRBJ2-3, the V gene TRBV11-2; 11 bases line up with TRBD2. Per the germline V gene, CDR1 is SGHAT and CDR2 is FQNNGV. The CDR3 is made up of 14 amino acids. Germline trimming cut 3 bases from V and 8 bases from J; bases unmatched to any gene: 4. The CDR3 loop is CASSFSGREGTQYF. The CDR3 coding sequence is TGTGCCAGCAGCTTTAGCGGGAGGGAGGGTACGCAGTATTTT. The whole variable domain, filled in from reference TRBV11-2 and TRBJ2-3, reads EAGVAQSPRYKIIEKRQSVAFWCNPISGHATLYWYQQILGQGPKLLIQFQNNGVVDDSQLPKDRFSAERLKGVDSTLKIQPAKLEDSAVYLCASSFSGREGTQYFGPGTRLTVL.

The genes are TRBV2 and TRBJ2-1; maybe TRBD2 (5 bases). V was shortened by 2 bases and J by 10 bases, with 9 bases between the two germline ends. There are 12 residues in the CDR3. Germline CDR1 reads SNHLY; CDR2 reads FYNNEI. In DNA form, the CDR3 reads TGTGCCAGCAGTGAACGGGAATCAGAGCAGTTCTTC. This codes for CASSERESEQFF. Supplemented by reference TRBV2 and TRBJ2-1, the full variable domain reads EPEVTQTPSHQVTQMGQEVILRCVPISNHLYFYWYRQILGQKVEFLVSFYNNEISEKSEIFDDQFSVERPDGSNFTLKIRSTKLEDSAMYFCASSERESEQFFGPGTRLTVL.

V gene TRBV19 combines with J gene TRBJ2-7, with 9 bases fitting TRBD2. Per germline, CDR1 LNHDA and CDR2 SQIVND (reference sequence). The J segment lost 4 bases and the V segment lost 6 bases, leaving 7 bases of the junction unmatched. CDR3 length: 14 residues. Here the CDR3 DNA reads TGTGCCAGTAGCCCGGCTAGCGGGGTTTACGAGCAGTACTTC. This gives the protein CASSPASGVYEQYF.

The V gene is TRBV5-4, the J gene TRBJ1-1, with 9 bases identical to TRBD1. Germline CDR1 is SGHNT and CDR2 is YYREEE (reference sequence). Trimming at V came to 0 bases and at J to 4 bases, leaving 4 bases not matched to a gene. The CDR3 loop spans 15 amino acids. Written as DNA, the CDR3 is TGTGCCAGCAGCTTGGACGGGACAGGGCTCACTGAAGCTTTCTTT. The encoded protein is CASSLDGTGLTEAFF.

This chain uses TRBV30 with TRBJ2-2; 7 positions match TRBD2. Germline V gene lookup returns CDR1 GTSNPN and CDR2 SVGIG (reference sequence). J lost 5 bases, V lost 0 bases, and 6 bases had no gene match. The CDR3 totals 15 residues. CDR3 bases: TGTGCCTGGAGTGTGAGCGGGATCGGTACCGGGGAGCTGTTTTTT. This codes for CAWSVSGIGTGELFF.